This TCR beta chain was retrieved from a study of blood T cell repertoires in COVID-19. Across the whole study: From the United States, Italy and Spain came samples of acute and convalescent COVID-19.

Original analysis: From reference gene primer amplification, estimates of nucleated cell counts were derived. Data came from immunoSEQ multiplex PCR; TCRdb stores just in-frame clones and leaves some out. V and J calls and clone size are those listed in that table; D and trimming were worked out from the DNA. The data contain over 150,000 clones, roughly 90% of them singletons. Trimming shortened V by 6 bases and J by 5 bases, and 17 bases separated the two germline ends. Germline assignment: CDR1 MNHEY and CDR2 SVGAGI. There are 14 residues in the CDR3. Material for sequencing was peripheral blood. The rearrangement links TRBV6-5 to TRBJ2-7; D remains ambiguous. This TCR derives from a man aged 45 to 65 with acute or convalescent COVID-19. For the CDR3, the DNA is TGTGCCAGCAGACAAGACGGTACTCGGGACGAGCAGTACTTC. Translation gives CASRQDGTRDEQYF.